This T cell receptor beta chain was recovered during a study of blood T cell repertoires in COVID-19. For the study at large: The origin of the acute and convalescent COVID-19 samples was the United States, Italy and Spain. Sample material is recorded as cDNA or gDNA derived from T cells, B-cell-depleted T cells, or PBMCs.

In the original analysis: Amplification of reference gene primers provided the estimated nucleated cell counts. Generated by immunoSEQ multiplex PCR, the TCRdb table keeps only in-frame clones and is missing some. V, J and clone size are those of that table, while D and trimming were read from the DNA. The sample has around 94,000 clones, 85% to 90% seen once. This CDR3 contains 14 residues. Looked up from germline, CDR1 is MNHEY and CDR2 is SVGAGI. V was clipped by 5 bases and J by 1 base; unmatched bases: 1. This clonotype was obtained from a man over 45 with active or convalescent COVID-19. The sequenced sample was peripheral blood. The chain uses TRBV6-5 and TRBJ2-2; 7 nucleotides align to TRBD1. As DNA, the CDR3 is TGTGCCAGCAGTCGACAGGGGAACACCGGGGAGCTGTTTTTT. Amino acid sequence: CASSRQGNTGELFF.